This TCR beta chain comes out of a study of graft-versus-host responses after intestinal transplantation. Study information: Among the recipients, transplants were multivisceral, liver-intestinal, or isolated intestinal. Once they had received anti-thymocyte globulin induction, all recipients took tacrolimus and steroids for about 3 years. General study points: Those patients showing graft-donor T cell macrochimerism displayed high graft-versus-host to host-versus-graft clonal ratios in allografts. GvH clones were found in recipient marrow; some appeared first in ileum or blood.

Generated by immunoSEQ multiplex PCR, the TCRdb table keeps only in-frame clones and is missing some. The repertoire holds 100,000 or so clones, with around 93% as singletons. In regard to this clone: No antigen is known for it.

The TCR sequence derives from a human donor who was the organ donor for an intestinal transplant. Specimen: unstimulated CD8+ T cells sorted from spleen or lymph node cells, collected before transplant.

The DNA of the CDR3 is TGTGCCAGCAGCCCCTCAACCGGCTGGCTAGCGACCTACGAGCAGTACTTC. Its translation: CASSPSTGWLATYEQYF. J is TRBJ2-7 and V is TRBV4-2; TRBD2 might be the D (6 bases). The germline V gene has CDR1 LGHNA and CDR2 YNFKEQ. The ends were cut back, 4 bases at V and 2 bases at J, with 21 bases in the middle. The CDR3 loop spans 17 amino acids.